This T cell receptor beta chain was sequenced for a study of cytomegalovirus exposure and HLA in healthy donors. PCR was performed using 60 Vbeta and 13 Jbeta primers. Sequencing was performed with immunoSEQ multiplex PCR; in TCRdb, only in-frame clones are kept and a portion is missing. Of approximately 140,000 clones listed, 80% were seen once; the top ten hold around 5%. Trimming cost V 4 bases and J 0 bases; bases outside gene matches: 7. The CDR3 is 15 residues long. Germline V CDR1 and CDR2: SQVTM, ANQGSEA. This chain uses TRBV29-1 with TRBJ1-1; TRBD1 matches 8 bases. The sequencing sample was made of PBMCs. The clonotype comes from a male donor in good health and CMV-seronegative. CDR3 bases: TGCAGCGTTGGACTCTTGGACAGGGTGAACACTGAAGCTTTCTTT. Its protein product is CSVGLLDRVNTEAFF.